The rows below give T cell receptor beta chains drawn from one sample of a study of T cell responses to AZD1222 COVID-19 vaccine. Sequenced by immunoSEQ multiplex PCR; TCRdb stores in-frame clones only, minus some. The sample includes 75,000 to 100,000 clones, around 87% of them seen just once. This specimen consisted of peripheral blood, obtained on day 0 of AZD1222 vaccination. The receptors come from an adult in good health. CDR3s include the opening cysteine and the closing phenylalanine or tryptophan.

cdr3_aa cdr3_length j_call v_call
CAWTGAASPLHF 12 TRBJ1-6 TRBV30
CASSQAGRESTDTQYF 16 TRBJ2-3 TRBV4-2
CASSLMTTTNTEAFF 15 TRBJ1-1 TRBV11-3
CATSRAGQLATNEKLFF 17 TRBJ1-4 TRBV15
CASSVESTSYEQYF 14 TRBJ2-7 TRBV9
CAWSPLRGSHGYTF 14 TRBJ1-2 TRBV30
CASRFTGGAHNEQFF 15 TRBJ2-1 TRBV28
CAISGTPTGVGKSSGANVLTF 21 TRBJ2-6 TRBV10-3
CAWNRVYGYTF 11 TRBJ1-2 TRBV30
CASSPRRDPGNTIYF 15 TRBJ1-3 TRBV18
CASSLASLGSGELFF 15 TRBJ2-2 TRBV5-1
CASSLQQGAHEQYF 14 TRBJ2-7 TRBV28
CSVDFLGYNEQFF 13 TRBJ2-1 TRBV29-1
CASSAPSGTDTQYF 14 TRBJ2-3 TRBV9
CASSLGGHNNSPLHF 15 TRBJ1-6 TRBV27
CASSESGSGRATAKNIQYF 19 TRBJ2-4 TRBV7-3
CASSRQGLTGELFF 14 TRBJ2-2 TRBV6-5
CASRPGGENEKLFF 14 TRBJ1-4 TRBV5-4
CASSESKSEAFF 12 TRBJ1-1 TRBV10-2
CASSVLAGGLYQETQYF 17 TRBJ2-5 TRBV9
CASSLRVPGPLPYSNQPQHF 20 TRBJ1-5 TRBV13
CASSSAPGQPSYEQYF 16 TRBJ2-7 TRBV11-2
CASSLEGGSPYNEQFF 16 TRBJ2-1 TRBV11-3
CASSSQGRNEQFF 13 TRBJ2-1 TRBV6-2/TRBV6-3
CASSYPRTSGLNTGELFF 18 TRBJ2-2 TRBV6-2/TRBV6-3
CASARDRGQPQHF 13 TRBJ1-5 TRBV27
CATHRGNTEAFF 12 TRBJ1-1 TRBV6-5
CASRLRASDEQFF 13 TRBJ2-1 TRBV12-3/TRBV12-4
CASSIRNRDTKRGEQYF 17 TRBJ2-7 TRBV19
CASSVLGTSEKLFF 14 TRBJ1-4 TRBV9
CASSQVEDTQYF 12 TRBJ2-3 TRBV4-1
CASSIYGARNTEAFF 15 TRBJ1-1 TRBV19
CASTWRADSPLHF 13 TRBJ1-6 TRBV5-1
CASSPVDLRSQPQHF 15 TRBJ1-5 TRBV28
CAWSVPSGVGARGAKNIQYF 20 TRBJ2-4 TRBV30
CASSLIGQGVYNSPLHF 17 TRBJ1-6 TRBV27
CASSKSTDTQYF 12 TRBJ2-3 TRBV5-1
CASSQLQGYNSPLHF 15 TRBJ1-6 TRBV14
CASSKVQDIPSYEQYF 16 TRBJ2-7 TRBV18
CATSRARNSGNTIYF 15 TRBJ1-3 TRBV15
CAWSVWGRADQPQHF 15 TRBJ1-5 TRBV30
CASSLTDSSTDTQYF 15 TRBJ2-3 TRBV5-1
CAWIGALDGNTIYF 14 TRBJ1-3 TRBV30
CASSPRDGGFNEKLFF 16 TRBJ1-4 TRBV7-9
CASLVAGGNEQFF 13 TRBJ2-1 TRBV13
CASSVGQGGRTSTDTQYF 18 TRBJ2-3 TRBV9
CASSDYGGIPHF 12 TRBJ2-7 TRBV5-6
CASSGGTSGRSRDEQFF 17 TRBJ2-1 TRBV6-1
CASSKEVLAGYEQYF 15 TRBJ2-7 TRBV5-1
CASSQDGRANQPQHF 15 TRBJ1-5 TRBV4-3
CASSQPPSGEQFF 13 TRBJ2-1 TRBV11-3
CAISESAGATDTQYF 15 TRBJ2-3 TRBV10-3
CASSQGLAYEQYF 13 TRBJ2-7 TRBV7-8
CASIPRQDSNQPQHF 15 TRBJ1-5 TRBV19